This T cell receptor (beta chain) was recovered during a study of early T cells in non-severe SARS-CoV-2 infection. The overall study: The authors sequenced bulk RNA from unsorted whole blood, leaving chains unpaired.

One entry per CDR3 protein results from TCRdb running MiXCR on the 5' RACE reads. The data contain about 40,000 distinct CDR3 sequences, 4.7% of them singletons. The sample holds many counts of this clonotype. Antigen: not known. The CDR3 is 13 amino acids. The V end was cut by 1 base, the J end by 10 bases, with 10 bases between. Germline CDR1 MDHEN, CDR2 SYDVKM. The study's findings and limits: VDJdb-based annotation leaned toward anti-spike CD8 responses and missed private and CD4 specificities.

Sequences were obtained from whole blood. The clonotype comes from an adult who was a healthcare worker with PCR-confirmed SARS-CoV-2 infection or an uninfected control (not recorded which). The V and J genes are TRBV28 and TRBJ1-4; D unresolved. This CDR3 is CASSLLNSLKLFF. In DNA, the CDR3 is TGTGCCAGCAGTTTATTGAATTCCCTAAAACTGTTTTTT. The entire variable domain, with the rest obtained from reference TRBV28 and TRBJ1-4, is as follows: DVKVTQSSRYLVKRTGEKVFLECVQDMDHENMFWYRQDPGLGLRLIYFSYDVKMKEKGDIPEGYSVSREKKERFSLILESASTNQTSMYLCASSLLNSLKLFFGSGTQLSVL.